Below, one TCR beta chain is given with its context. Its antigen remains unidentified. There are no base qualities to consult, and no much larger clone falls within one base. Genomic DNA was isolated from the sorted cells so that the TCRbeta CDR3 region could be sequenced. The immunoSEQ Assay was used for sequencing of TCRbeta CDR3 regions. The table comes from immuneACCESS by way of TCRdb, which keeps in-frame sequences with V and J called. Part of the clones is missing from these tables; in studies checked, under half for an unresolved V gene and the rest for unknown reasons. In this sample the table shows around 79,000 clones, around 85% of which occur a single time. The ten largest account for roughly 0.61% of the sample. These data originate in a study of OX40 agonist ivuxolimab in advanced cancers. Regarding the research as a whole: The costimulatory receptor OX40 (CD134) was targeted by ivuxolimab, a fully human IgG2 agonistic monoclonal antibody. The dose-escalation cohort was almost 85% male with a mean age of approximately 59 years, ranging from roughly 20 to 85. Of the roughly 54 patients in dose escalation, about 20 had hepatocellular carcinoma, approximately 15 had melanoma, 9 had renal cell carcinoma and 9 had head and neck cancer. Partial responses were achieved by three dose-escalation patients, of whom one had hepatocellular carcinoma and two had cutaneous melanoma. Intravenous ivuxolimab was administered to patients every 2 weeks at six dose levels: 0.01, 0.1, 0.3, 1.5, 3 and 10 mg/kg. The monotherapy dose-escalation portion (N of about 52 patients) of the phase I ivuxolimab trial is reported in the paper. The point of sequencing TCRbeta in the periphery was to test whether ivuxolimab changed TCR sequence diversity and drove clonal T-cell expansion. Prior anti-PD-1, anti-PD-L1 or anti-CTLA-4 therapy was permitted, and 40% of dose-escalation patients had received checkpoint inhibitors. Overall study outcomes, separate from this receptor: After ivuxolimab, more expanded clones were found on average in CD8+ T cells than in CD4+ T cells. Low levels of normalized T-cell clonal expansion were also shown by some nonresponding patients. At doses from 0.1 to 3.0 mg/kg, clonal expansion was seen in both CD4+ and CD8+ blood T cells between baseline and week 6. In partial responders in the 0.1-3.0 mg/kg groups, normalized peripheral clonal expansion was found to be among the lowest, especially among CD8+ T cells. The antigen specificity of the peripheral T cells that underwent clonal expansion was not determined.

The trial excluded patients who had a history of autoimmune disease or who were on systemic immunosuppression. Peripheral blood for TCR sequencing was drawn from every dose cohort at baseline, at cycle 4 day 1 and at cycle 7 day 1. The samples were taken from a phase I, first-in-human, multicenter, open-label dose-escalation trial of ivuxolimab. Adults with locally advanced or metastatic head and neck squamous cell, hepatocellular, melanoma or renal cell carcinoma were enrolled in the trial. CD4+ and CD8+ T cells were sorted separately from peripheral blood before TCR sequencing. Its CDR3 holds 16 amino acids, cysteine through phenylalanine. The entry retains the CDR3 DNA only, 48 bases that are in frame from base 1. V trim: 0 bases; J trim: 6 bases; unmatched bases: 7. Sequences SEHNR (CDR1) and FQNEAQ (CDR2) are obtained from the germline V gene (reference sequence).

This specimen was CD4+ or CD8+ T cells sorted from blood, taken in a trial of the OX40 agonist ivuxolimab. The sequence came from an adult with an advanced solid tumor such as melanoma, head and neck, liver or kidney cancer. The V and J genes are TRBV7-9 and TRBJ2-3; TRBD2 fits 9 bases in the junction. The CDR3 has the sequence CASSLAIAGEWDTQYF. The bases read TGTGCCAGCAGCTTAGCGATAGCGGGGGAATGGGATACGCAGTATTTT.